The subject of this entry is one T cell receptor (beta chain). Its target is unknown. This sample stems from a study of early T cells in non-severe SARS-CoV-2 infection. Study-level information: Chains stayed unpaired after sequencing of bulk RNA from unsorted whole blood.

Losses at the gene ends were 4 bases for V and 8 bases for J; bases not matched to a gene: 5. The CDR3 contains 14 residues. CDR1 and CDR2 from the germline V gene are LGHDT and YNNKEL (reference sequence). As part of library construction, unique molecular identifiers were attached to individual cDNA molecules. Using its own MiXCR run on the 5' RACE reads, TCRdb lists one record per CDR3 protein. The sample includes 90,000 to 120,000 distinct CDR3 sequences, roughly 11% seen only once; the top ten take around 8%. Study-wide results and caveats: Private and CD4 specificities were missed by VDJdb matching, which favored anti-spike CD8 responses.

The sample was whole blood. The TCR comes from an adult who was a healthcare worker with PCR-confirmed SARS-CoV-2 infection or an uninfected control (not recorded which). The rearrangement links TRBV3-1 to TRBJ1-6; 7 bases align to TRBD1. CDR3 sequence: CASSPGGSDSPLHF. The CDR3 DNA is TGTGCCAGCAGCCCAGGGGGTTCGGATTCACCCCTCCACTTT.